This TCR beta chain was profiled in a study of shared clonotypes between healthy human individuals. The trim removed 7 bases at V and 1 base at J, leaving 7 bases unmatched. The CDR3 runs to 15 residues. CDR1 and CDR2 from the germline V gene are MNHEY and SMNVEV (reference sequence). In the naive CD8 group, cells lacked CD45RO and were positively selected for CCR7, so terminally differentiated effector memory CD45RA+ cells were left out. The repertoire was sequenced with immunoSEQ multiplex PCR; TCRdb's copy has only in-frame clones and lacks some. The sample shows under 600,000 clones, roughly 98% of them seen only once.

The clonotype comes from a man aged 25-45 years in good health. The chain has TRBV27 and TRBJ2-1, with 7 nucleotides matching TRBD1. The sample consisted of naive CD8+ T cells sorted from blood. For the CDR3, the DNA is TGTGCCAGCAAGGTCGCCAGGGGGTCCTACAATGAGCAGTTCTTC. Translation gives CASKVARGSYNEQFF.